This T cell receptor beta chain was recorded in a study of human T cells and chemical hapten exposure. Background on the study: The variation in per-sample TCR yields arose mainly from small differences in pooled library volumes.

The CDR3 is 12 amino acids. Trimming removed 6 bases from V and 5 bases from J, with 13 bases in between. Germline CDR1 is DFQATT and CDR2 is SNEGSKA (reference sequence). Time point noted: pre-sensitization, week 0. As to treatment: therapeutic diphenylcyclopropenone sensitization with weekly scalp DPC. For the library, individual cDNA molecules each received unique molecular identifiers. TCRdb recomputed calls from the RACE reads with MiXCR, one row per CDR3 protein. This sample has 150,000 to 200,000 distinct CDR3 sequences; more than 25% occur once, and the top ten carry about 2.8%. The sequence was obtained from a young woman with alopecia areata. Some clones in this sample may be carry-over from other donors' samples. The sample consisted of whole blood, taken in connection with sensitization to the hapten diphenylcyclopropenone (DPC). The V and J genes are TRBV20-1 and TRBJ1-1; maybe TRBD1 (6 bases). This CDR3 reads CSATRGRTEAFF. The CDR3 bases are TGCAGTGCCACCAGGGGCAGGACTGAAGCTTTCTTT.